The 16 T cell receptor beta chains below all came from one sample that was sequenced in a study of T cell clones after liver transplantation. Profiled with immunoSEQ multiplex PCR; TCRdb holds only in-frame clones, not every one. The sample lists 98,000 or so clones, more than 75% occurring once. The sequencing used CD4+ T cells from blood, collected before liver transplant. Receptor source: a human donor who received a liver transplant.

This chain connects TRBV6-5 to TRBJ1-6; the match to TRBD1 covers 8 bases. V lost 0 bases and J lost 10; bases outside the gene matches: 8. The CDR3 has 16 residues. Germline V lookup: CDR1 MNHEY, CDR2 SVGAGI. CDR3 sequence reads: CASSYSRARTGSPLHF. The CDR3 nucleotides are TGTGCCAGCAGTTACTCGCGGGCCAGGACAGGGTCACCCCTCCACTTT.

The gene calls are TRBV7-8 and TRBJ2-6, with D unresolved. The length of the CDR3 is 16 residues. Per germline, CDR1 SGHVS and CDR2 FQNEAQ. Trimming removed 3 bases from V and 0 bases from J, with 9 bases in between. The chain's CDR3 is CASSFGRSSGANVLTF. As DNA, the CDR3 is TGTGCCAGCAGCTTCGGACGGAGCTCTGGGGCCAACGTCCTGACTTTC.

A single count supports this clone. The chain links TRBV19 to TRBJ2-1, with 11 bases identical to TRBD2. V shed 7 bases, J shed 6 bases, and the junction held 14 bases outside the gene matches. The germline CDR1 and CDR2 sequences are LNHDA and SQIVND (reference sequence). The CDR3 has 17 amino acids. CDR3 in DNA: TGTGCCAGTACCCCAGGGACTAGCGGCCCCCAAAGCAATGAGCAGTTCTTC. This sequence encodes CASTPGTSGPQSNEQFF.

The chain links TRBV5-1 to TRBJ2-7; maybe TRBD2 (5 bases). The CDR3 extends over 18 amino acids. Germline V CDR1 and CDR2: SGHRS, YFSETQ. Trimming removed 1 base from V and 0 bases from J, with 20 bases in between. The CDR3 is CASSLRSAAPGSSYEQYF. CDR3 sequence (DNA): TGCGCCAGCAGCTTGAGGTCGGCAGCTCCTGGGAGCTCCTACGAGCAGTACTTC. The full variable domain, its missing parts supplied by reference TRBV5-1 and TRBJ2-7, is KAGVTQTPRYLIKTRGQQVTLSCSPISGHRSVSWYQQTPGQGLQFLFEYFSETQRNKGNFPGRFSGRQFSNSRSEMNVSTLELGDSALYLCASSLRSAAPGSSYEQYFGPGTRLTVT.

This clone occurred many times. The chain is built from TRBV28 and TRBJ2-7, with D perhaps matching TRBD1 or TRBD2 (6 bases each). This CDR3 region has 15 residues. The V gene's germline CDR1 is MDHEN and CDR2 SYDVKM. V was clipped by 1 base and J by 0 bases, with 10 bases between them. The CDR3 here is CASSLSGASSYEQYF. As DNA, the CDR3 is TGTGCCAGCAGTTTATCGGGGGCCAGCTCCTACGAGCAGTACTTC.

The chain recombines TRBV15 with TRBJ2-1; D is possibly TRBD1 (6 bases). CDR1 is LNHNV and CDR2 is YYDKDF in the germline V gene (reference sequence). Trimming pared 4 bases from V and 4 bases from J, leaving 14 bases between. The CDR3 consists of 15 residues. The CDR3 here is CATSTGASPYNEQFF. The CDR3 DNA reads as TGTGCCACCAGCACAGGGGCGTCGCCTTACAATGAGCAGTTCTTC.

The chain recombines TRBV19 with TRBJ1-1, with D possibly being TRBD1 (5 bases). V lost 3 bases to trimming and J lost 4 bases, with 12 bases between them. This CDR3 spans 14 amino acids. Germline V CDR1 and CDR2: LNHDA, SQIVND (reference sequence). In nucleotides, the CDR3 is TGTGCCAGTAGTATGATACGGGGGGGCACTGAAGCTTTCTTT. Translating it yields CASSMIRGGTEAFF. Full variable domain (remainder filled in from reference TRBV19 and TRBJ1-1): DGGITQSPKYLFRKEGQNVTLSCEQNLNHDAMYWYRQDPGQGLRLIYYSQIVNDFQKGDIAEGYSVSREKKESFPLTVTSAQKNPTAFYLCASSMIRGGTEAFFGQGTRLTVV.

The chain couples TRBV19 to TRBJ2-6; 7 bases are shared with TRBD2. The trim removed 7 bases at V and 2 bases at J, leaving 2 bases unmatched. The CDR3 totals 14 residues. Germline CDR1 is LNHDA and CDR2 is SQIVND (reference sequence). CDR3 in DNA: TGTGCCAGTACCGCGGGGGCTGGGGCCAACGTCCTGACTTTC. Its translation is CASTAGAGANVLTF.

This clone was seen only a few times. This chain connects TRBV28 to TRBJ2-3; D remains ambiguous. The CDR3 has 13 residues. Germline V lookup: CDR1 MDHEN, CDR2 SYDVKM. V was cut by 6 bases and J by 8 bases, with 15 bases left in between. CDR3 nucleotide sequence: TGTGCCAGCAGCTCCCCATCCTTCAGTACGCAGTATTTT. Translation gives CASSSPSFSTQYF.

This clone was seen a single time. Because the CDR3's place on the DNA is in doubt, the DNA is left out and the CDR3 is given as listed by TCRdb. The rearrangement links TRBV27 to TRBJ2-3; the D segment call TRBD2 is taken from the table without a DNA check. 17 amino acids form the CDR3, both terminal residues included. Looked up from germline, CDR1 is MNHEY and CDR2 is SMNVEV (reference sequence). CDR3 sequence reads: CASSSSGLAGGTDTQYF.

V and J are TRBV7-2 and TRBJ2-7; TRBD1 might be the D (6 bases). CDR1 and CDR2 (germline): SGHTA, FQGNSA. V was cut by 5 bases and J by 4 bases, with 15 bases left in between. The CDR3 is 14 amino acids. In DNA, the CDR3 is TGTGCCAGCAGCCCATACCGACAGGAATACGAGCAGTACTTC. It yields the protein CASSPYRQEYEQYF.

This clone was detected a few times. V gene TRBV7-3 combines with J gene TRBJ2-3; D gene unclear. CDR3 length: 12 amino acids. Trimming cost V 5 bases and J 7 bases, with 10 bases left between them. Germline V lookup: CDR1 SGHTA, CDR2 FQGTGA. The CDR3 is CASSNPPYTQYF. CDR3 coding DNA: TGTGCCAGCAGCAACCCGCCGTATACGCAGTATTTT. Full variable domain (rest looked up from reference TRBV7-3 and TRBJ2-3): GAGVSQTPSNKVTEKGKYVELRCDPISGHTALYWYRQSLGQGPEFLIYFQGTGAADDSGLPNDRFFAVRPEGSVSTLKIQRTERGDSAVYLCASSNPPYTQYFGPGTRLTVL.

The V gene is TRBV5-1, the J gene TRBJ1-2; 8 bases align to TRBD1. The CDR3 extends over 13 amino acids. Germline trimming cut 2 bases from V and 6 bases from J; bases unmatched to any gene: 3. The germline gives CDR1 SGHRS, CDR2 YFSETQ. The CDR3 here is CASSFSTGDGYTF. The CDR3 DNA is TGCGCCAGCAGCTTCTCGACAGGGGATGGCTACACCTTC.

This chain uses TRBV6-5 with TRBJ1-1, with a tentative D call TRBD1 (5 bases). The CDR3 spans 14 residues. Germline-derived CDR1 and CDR2 are MNHEY and SVGAGI. Trimming removed 6 bases at V and 7 bases at J, with 18 bases between. The CDR3 nucleotides are TGTGCCAGCAGATCCGTTTGGACGGGGGGTGAAGCTTTCTTT. Translated, it gives CASRSVWTGGEAFF.

The V gene is TRBV5-8, the J gene TRBJ1-2; TRBD1 might be the D (5 bases). V gave up 4 bases and J gave up 8 bases, with 15 bases separating them. The CDR3 runs to 13 residues. CDR1 SGHTS and CDR2 YDEGEE come from the germline V gene. CDR3 sequence reads: CASSPGPMSGYTF. The CDR3 nucleotides are TGTGCCAGCAGCCCGGGACCGATGTCGGGCTACACCTTC.

CDR3 amino acids: CASTLTRTSGELFF. In DNA, the CDR3 is TGTGCCAGCACCTTAACTCGGACCTCTGGGGAGCTGTTTTTT. The gene calls are TRBV27 and TRBJ2-2; D unresolved. Germline V gene lookup returns CDR1 MNHEY and CDR2 SMNVEV (reference sequence). The CDR3 spans 14 residues. The V and J ends lost 7 bases and 8 bases respectively, with 17 bases between them.